This TCR beta chain was observed in a study of blood T cell repertoires in COVID-19. Study information: COVID-19 samples from acute and convalescent phases originated in the United States, Italy and Spain. Nucleic acid was either cDNA or gDNA, and it came from T cells, B-cell-depleted T cells, or PBMCs.

Per the germline V gene, CDR1 is SEHNR and CDR2 is FQNEAQ (reference sequence). This CDR3 contains 16 residues. Trimming cost V 2 bases and J 0 bases, with 14 bases left between them. Source study methods: Reference gene primers were amplified, and this amplification served to estimate nucleated cell counts. TCRdb's copy holds only in-frame clones and misses some; the assay was immunoSEQ multiplex PCR. The V and J calls and clone size come from that table; D and trimming were worked out from the DNA. This sample carries about 160,000 clones, roughly 80% of them seen once, and the ten largest clones take around 8.1%.

The source of this sequence is a man aged 60 to 69 with acute or convalescent COVID-19. What was sequenced was peripheral blood. This chain uses TRBV7-9 with TRBJ2-7; D perhaps matches TRBD1 (5 bases). For the CDR3, the DNA is TGTGCCAGCAGCTTACGCGATCAGGGTCCCTCCTACGAGCAGTACTTC. Encoded protein: CASSLRDQGPSYEQYF.